These 25 T cell receptor beta chains share one sample of origin, sequenced in a study of T and B cells in COVID-19 patients. From blood, about 240-550 ng of genomic DNA served as TRB template. BIOMED2 TRB-A/B primer pools were used in multiplex TRB PCR. Via MiXCR, TCRdb re-called the multiplex PCR reads, giving one row per CDR3 protein. The sample shows tens of thousands of distinct CDR3 sequences, roughly 33% of them seen only once. The sequenced sample was blood. The receptors come from a human donor who had recovered from COVID-19.

The chain joins TRBV20-1 to TRBJ2-7; D possibly corresponds to TRBD2 (5 bases). Germline CDR1 and CDR2: DFQATT and SNEGSKA (reference sequence). CDR3 length: 14 residues. Deletions cut 4 bases from V and 3 bases from J, with 16 bases between. CDR3 nucleotide sequence: TGCAGTGCTACCCCGGCCGAGGAGGACTACGAGCAGTACTTC. Translating gives CSATPAEEDYEQYF.

The chain employs TRBV7-3 and TRBJ2-7; D perhaps matches TRBD2 (6 bases). CDR1 is SGHTA, CDR2 FQGTGA, per germline. Trimming removed 4 bases at V and 12 bases at J, with 16 bases between. The CDR3 totals 12 residues. In nucleotides, the CDR3 is TGTGCCAGCAGCTCCCCCCCGGGAGACCTGTACTTC. It yields the protein CASSSPPGDLYF.

This sequence joins TRBV6-6 and TRBJ2-1; 9 positions agree with TRBD1. Trimming removed 7 bases from V and 8 bases from J; junction bases left unmatched: 9. From germline, CDR1 is MNHNY and CDR2 SVGAGI (reference sequence). The CDR3 spans 14 residues. The CDR3 reads CASTPPTGGYEQFF. The CDR3 DNA follows: TGTGCCAGCACCCCCCCGACAGGGGGTTATGAGCAGTTCTTC.

The chain combines TRBV20-1 with TRBJ2-3; 9 bases are shared with TRBD2. This CDR3 comprises 16 residues. The V gene end was trimmed by 0 bases and the J gene end by 6 bases; junction bases not matched to a gene: 10. CDR1 and CDR2 from the germline V gene are DFQATT and SNEGSKA (reference sequence). This CDR3 is CSARDPLSGGGDTQYF. The DNA for the CDR3 is TGCAGTGCTAGAGATCCCCTTAGCGGGGGAGGGGATACGCAGTATTTT.

This clonotype was detected many times. This chain uses TRBV6-5 with TRBJ2-3; either TRBD1 or TRBD2 may supply D (5 bases each). CDR3 length: 11 amino acids. V was pared by 2 bases and J by 8 bases, with 5 bases between. The germline CDR1 and CDR2 sequences are MNHEY and SVGAGI. CDR3 residues: CASSYGGTQYF. CDR3 sequence (DNA): TGTGCCAGCAGTTACGGGGGTACGCAGTATTTT.

This clonotype was recorded many times. The rearrangement joins TRBV12-3 or TRBV12-4 to TRBJ2-7, with D hard to call. Trimming took off 6 bases at V and 7 bases at J, with 13 bases between the two ends. The CDR3 covers 12 residues. CDR3 sequence reads: CASSQKGTEQYF. The CDR3 coding sequence is TGTGCCAGCAGCCAAAAGGGTACTGAGCAGTACTTC.

This clonotype was recorded many times. The rearrangement links TRBV15 to TRBJ2-6, with D perhaps TRBD2 (5 bases). The V end lost 0 bases, the J end lost 4 bases, and 10 bases lay between the germline ends. Germline V gives CDR1 LNHNV, CDR2 YYDKDF (reference sequence). The CDR3 loop spans 16 amino acids. CDR3 DNA sequence: TGTGCCACCAGCAGAGATCTCGGACTCGGGGCCAACGTCCTGACTTTC. Its translation: CATSRDLGLGANVLTF.

This clonotype was seen a few times. The J gene is TRBJ1-1, the V gene TRBV20-1; D unresolved. Germline CDR1 and CDR2: DFQATT and SNEGSKA (reference sequence). Trimming shortened V by 3 bases and J by 1 base, and 9 bases separated the two germline ends. The CDR3 is 13 residues long. The CDR3 region has the DNA TGCAGTGCTAGTCGAATGCGGAACACTGAAGCTTTCTTT. Amino acid sequence: CSASRMRNTEAFF.

The J gene is TRBJ2-1, the V gene TRBV4-3, with 14 bases fitting TRBD2. Germline V gene sequence: CDR1 LGHNA, CDR2 YSLEER. Germline trimming cut 8 bases from V and 9 bases from J; bases unmatched to any gene: 9. CDR3 length equals 15 residues. CDR3 region: CASARLAGGSGEQFF. The CDR3 DNA reads TGCGCCAGCGCGAGACTAGCGGGGGGGTCTGGTGAGCAGTTCTTC.

In this sample, this clonotype turned up a few times. The rearrangement uses TRBV12-3 or TRBV12-4 and TRBJ1-6; no reliable D call. Trimming shortened V by 6 bases and J by 7 bases, and 4 bases separated the two germline ends. This CDR3 is built from 11 residues. This chain's CDR3 is CASSSNSPLHF. The CDR3 bases are TGTGCCAGCAGCTCCAATTCACCCCTCCACTTT.

This rearrangement joins TRBV28 to TRBJ2-6; unclear D gene. The CDR3 sequence is 12 residues long. The V gene's germline CDR1 is MDHEN and CDR2 SYDVKM. V was shortened by 7 bases and J by 2 bases, with 3 bases between the two germline ends. Here the CDR3 reads CASTPGANVLTF. The CDR3 DNA reads TGTGCCAGCACCCCTGGGGCCAACGTCCTGACTTTC.

Points on this clonotype: At one of its ends the junction is not consistent with the germline gene, which may arise from a read error. The rearrangement uses TRBV11-1 and TRBJ2-1; 9 bases line up with TRBD1. Per the germline V gene, CDR1 is SGHAT and CDR2 is FQDESV (reference sequence). This CDR3 comprises 15 residues. The CDR3 region is CASSSDRGAYSEQFF. The CDR3 DNA sequence: TGTGCCAGCAGCTCGGACAGGGGCGCCTACAGTGAGCAGTTCTTC.

This chain connects TRBV7-9 to TRBJ2-1, with TRBD1 matching 9 bases. This CDR3 is built from 14 residues. Germline CDR1 is SEHNR and CDR2 is FQNEAQ (reference sequence). Unmatched junction bases numbered 7, after V lost 5 bases and J lost 8 bases. The CDR3, as DNA: TGTGCCAGCAGCGAAAGGACAGGGGATTATGAGCAGTTCTTC. This encodes CASSERTGDYEQFF.

The gene calls are TRBV20-1 and TRBJ1-5; maybe TRBD1 (5 bases). The CDR3 has 12 amino acids. CDR1 DFQATT and CDR2 SNEGSKA come from the germline V gene (reference sequence). V lost 6 bases, J lost 6 bases, and 12 bases lay in between. Here the CDR3 DNA reads TGCAGTGCCGGGGGTCCGGGTCAGCCCCAGCATTTT. This codes for CSAGGPGQPQHF.

Note on this clonotype: A much larger clone is a single base away; this may be a read error. The V call is TRBV19, the J call TRBJ2-7; D not certain. Germline loops: CDR1 LNHDA, CDR2 SQIVND (reference sequence). CDR3 length: 12 residues. The chain's CDR3 is CASSMIPYKQYF. In DNA form, the CDR3 reads TGTGCCAGTAGTATGATCCCCTACAAGCAGTACTTC.

This clonotype was observed a single time. The rearrangement links TRBV7-2 to TRBJ1-1, with a possible D match to TRBD1 (5 bases). The germline gives CDR1 SGHTA, CDR2 FQGNSA. The CDR3 is 15 residues long. The germline V and J ends were trimmed by 1 base and 4 bases, with 13 bases remaining between them. The CDR3 loop reads CASSLVRVAGTEAFF. CDR3 sequence (DNA): TGTGCCAGCAGCTTAGTCAGGGTAGCTGGCACTGAAGCTTTCTTT.

This chain joins TRBV20-1 and TRBJ2-7, with 9 bases identical to TRBD2. Germline V gives CDR1 DFQATT, CDR2 SNEGSKA (reference sequence). V lost 2 bases, J lost 4 bases, and 9 bases stayed unmatched. This CDR3 contains 15 residues. The chain's CDR3 is CSARPSSGTRYEQYF. CDR3 DNA sequence: TGCAGTGCTAGACCATCTAGCGGGACAAGATACGAGCAGTACTTC.

CDR3 loop: CASSNGGNQPQHF. DNA of the CDR3: TGTGCCAGCAGTAACGGTGGTAATCAGCCCCAGCATTTT. The chain recombines TRBV6-5 with TRBJ1-5; D not resolved. The CDR3 length is 13 residues. V lost 5 bases and J lost 4, with 9 bases in between. Germline assignment: CDR1 MNHEY and CDR2 SVGAGI.

This clonotype was picked up many times. The J gene is TRBJ2-7, the V gene TRBV6-5; no clear D gene. Germline assignment: CDR1 MNHEY and CDR2 SVGAGI. Trimming removed 4 bases at V and 2 bases at J, with 9 bases between. The length of the CDR3 is 13 residues. CDR3 in DNA: TGTGCCAGCAGTTCGGACGGTACCTACGAGCAGTACTTC. Translation: CASSSDGTYEQYF.

This clonotype ranks as medium-sized. V is TRBV19 and J is TRBJ2-7; 12 bases align to TRBD1. This CDR3 has 16 residues. The V segment lost 5 bases and the J segment 4 bases; nucleotides outside the gene matches: 9. Germline V gives CDR1 LNHDA, CDR2 SQIVND (reference sequence). The CDR3 DNA is TGTGCCAGTAGTTCCCCCGGGACAGGGGGCAGGTACGAGCAGTACTTC. This codes for CASSSPGTGGRYEQYF.

The chain has TRBV7-2 and TRBJ2-2, with D unresolved. V was shortened by 5 bases and J by 2 bases, with 12 bases between the two germline ends. Germline CDR1 is SGHTA and CDR2 is FQGNSA. The CDR3 extends over 15 amino acids. DNA of the CDR3: TGTGCCAGCAGCCGTCTAGTTTACAACACCGGGGAGCTGTTTTTT. It encodes CASSRLVYNTGELFF.

The rearrangement links TRBV29-1 to TRBJ2-1, with 13 positions matching TRBD2. The germline V gene encodes CDR1 SQVTM and CDR2 ANQGSEA. The CDR3 has 18 amino acids. The V segment lost 5 bases and the J segment 4 bases; nucleotides outside the gene matches: 14. CDR3 in DNA: TGCAGCGTTAAGCCGGGACTAGCGGGATGTGAGGGGTACAATGAGCAGTTCTTC. Amino acids: CSVKPGLAGCEGYNEQFF.

In the case of this clonotype: One base away lies a much larger clone, so this may be a sequencing read error. This chain joins TRBV11-1 and TRBJ2-7, with 11 bases fitting TRBD1. The CDR3 has 15 residues. The germline CDR1 and CDR2 sequences are SGHAT and FQDESV (reference sequence). CDR3 nucleotide sequence: TGTGCCAGAAGCTTGGGGGACAGGGGGAACTACGAGCAGTACTTC. Protein product: CARSLGDRGNYEQYF. The complete variable domain, with remaining parts taken from reference TRBV11-1 and TRBJ2-7, reads EAEVAQSPRYKITEKSQAVAFWCDPISGHATLYWYRQILGQGPELLVQFQDESVVDDSQLPKDRFSAERLKGVDSTLKIQPAELGDSAMYLCARSLGDRGNYEQYFGPGTRLTVT.

This clonotype appeared many times. DNA of the CDR3: TGTGCCACCAGCAGAGCGGGACAGGCCCGGGGCGGGGAGCTGTTTTTT. This codes for CATSRAGQARGGELFF. The chain carries TRBV15 and TRBJ2-2; the match to TRBD1 covers 8 bases. The CDR3 spans 16 residues. The V and J ends lost 1 base and 7 bases, in that order; junction bases with no gene match: 8. Germline CDR1 reads LNHNV; CDR2 reads YYDKDF (reference sequence). The whole variable domain, remainder taken from reference TRBV15 and TRBJ2-2, is DAMVIQNPRYQVTQFGKPVTLSCSQTLNHNVMYWYQQKSSQAPKLLFHYYDKDFNNEADTPDNFQSRRPNTSFCFLDIRSPGLGDTAMYLCATSRAGQARGGELFFGEGSRLTVL.

The genes are TRBV6-5 and TRBJ2-7; a weak D match, TRBD1 (6 bases). The V gene lost 8 bases and the J gene lost 0 bases, with 17 bases spanning the gap. Germline CDR1 and CDR2: MNHEY and SVGAGI. This CDR3 is 15 amino acids long. DNA of the CDR3: TGTGCCAGCCAGCCCGGGACATTCGGCTCCTACGAGCAGTACTTC. This translates into CASQPGTFGSYEQYF.